This T cell receptor (beta chain) was identified in a study of cytomegalovirus exposure and HLA in healthy donors. About the research overall: Previous work identified roughly 110 million unique TCR beta sequences from some 170 million T cells. Study outcomes and limitations: An analysis that came later showed most CMV-associated TCR beta chains appearing HLA-restricted. In a later analysis, HLA-associated TCR beta chains were more clonally expanded than equally common others.

Details on this clone: Its antigen is as yet unknown.

CDR1 is ENHRY, CDR2 SYGVKD, per germline. This CDR3 region has 14 residues. The V segment lost 6 bases and the J segment 6 bases; nucleotides outside the gene matches: 10. Amplification used 60 Vbeta primers and 13 Jbeta primers. Sequencing used immunoSEQ multiplex PCR; TCRdb keeps in-frame clones, though not all of them. The table counts fewer than 45,000 clones; more than 8% lies in the top ten. Sequencing was done on a sample of PBMCs. This receptor was obtained from a man aged 35 to 55 in good health and CMV-seropositive. The chain uses TRBV10-3 and TRBJ2-7; 8 nucleotides align to TRBD2. The CDR3 DNA reads TGTGCCATCAGGGGAGCGGGAGAGAGTCTCGAGCAGTACTTC. This gives the protein CAIRGAGESLEQYF.